The rows below give T cell receptor beta chains drawn from one sample of a study of shared clonotypes between healthy human individuals. Sequencing used immunoSEQ multiplex PCR; TCRdb keeps in-frame clones, though not all of them. In the table there are more than 900,000 clones, around 82% of which are singletons. Source material: memory CD4+ T cells from PBMCs. The receptors were gathered from a man between 18 and 35 years old in good health. Some clones in this sample may be carry-over from other donors' samples. Each CDR3 is given with its conserved first and last residue. The D gene is left open where the match is weak. Some rows mark clone size as missing; the rest say once, few, many or name a class of expanded clone.

abundance,d_gene,v_gene,j_gene,CDR3nt,CDR3aa
NA,NA,TRBV19,TRBJ2-3,TGTGCCAGTAGTATAGATTCCCAGCAGTCAGATCAGTATTTT,CASSIDSQQSDQYF
NA,NA,TRBV4-1,TRBJ2-1,TGCGCCAGCAGCCTTGTGACGGCCCCGAACAATGAGCAGTTCTTC,CASSLVTAPNNEQFF
NA,NA,TRBV5-6,TRBJ1-2,TGTGCCAGCAGCGATACAGGGAACTATGGCTACACCTTC,CASSDTGNYGYTF
many,NA,TRBV9,TRBJ1-1,TGTGCCAGCAGTTCAGGACCAAACACTGAAGCTTTCTTT,CASSSGPNTEAFF
NA,NA,TRBV5-1,TRBJ2-7,TGCGCCAGCAGCTTGGCGGATTCCCCCTACGAGCAGTACTTC,CASSLADSPYEQYF
NA,NA,TRBV5-6,TRBJ1-1,TGTGCCAGCACCGTTGGGACCGGTGAAGCTTTCTTT,CASTVGTGEAFF
NA,TRBD1,TRBV27,TRBJ2-6,TGTGCCAGCAGTTTATATGGGACAGGAGCCTCTGGGGCCAACGTCCTGACTTTC,CASSLYGTGASGANVLTF
NA,TRBD1,TRBV7-9,TRBJ2-5,TGTGCCAGCAGCCCCAGCGGGACAGGGGCAACCGGGACCCAGTACTTC,CASSPSGTGATGTQYF
once,NA,TRBV4-1,TRBJ1-1,TGCGCCAGCAGCCGGGATACAGGGTTCACTGAAGCTTTCTTT,CASSRDTGFTEAFF
NA,NA,TRBV7-7,TRBJ2-3,TGTGCCAGCAGCTTGGCGGGACAGAGCACAGATACGCAGTATTTT,CASSLAGQSTDTQYF
NA,NA,TRBV7-2,TRBJ2-1,TGTGCCAGCAGCTTAGCGCAGGGGTATGAGCAGTTCTTC,CASSLAQGYEQFF
few,TRBD1,TRBV27,TRBJ1-4,TGTGCCAGCAGTCCGTCGGACAGGGGAAATGAAAAACTGTTTTTT,CASSPSDRGNEKLFF
NA,NA,TRBV11-3,TRBJ1-4,TGTGCCAGCAGCCCCCGGTCCGGGGGGAAACTGTTTTTT,CASSPRSGGKLFF
NA,NA,TRBV6-5,TRBJ1-4,TGTGCCAGCAGTTACTCGCGGAGCATGTTCGGTGAAAAACTGTTTTTT,CASSYSRSMFGEKLFF
NA,NA,TRBV5-1,TRBJ2-2,TGCGCCAGCAGCACCTCGAACACCGGGGAGCTGTTTTTT,CASSTSNTGELFF
NA,NA,TRBV11-1,TRBJ2-7,TGTGCCAGCAGCTTAGCGGCACAATCGAGCTCCTACGAGCAGTACTTC,CASSLAAQSSSYEQYF
NA,NA,TRBV29-1,TRBJ2-6,TGCAGCGTGGGGGTCTCTGGGGCCAACGTCCTGACTTTC,CSVGVSGANVLTF
NA,NA,TRBV7-9,TRBJ2-7,TGTGCCAGCAGCTTATCCTTGGGGTACGAGCAGTACTTC,CASSLSLGYEQYF
once,TRBD1,TRBV5-1,TRBJ2-2,TGCGCCAGCAGCCCCGGTGGACAGGGGACCACCGGGGAGCTGTTTTTT,CASSPGGQGTTGELFF
many,TRBD1,TRBV30,TRBJ1-1,TGTGCCTGGAGGGAAAGACAGGGGTCTGTGGTGGCTTTCTTT,CAWRERQGSVVAFF
once,TRBD1,TRBV5-1,TRBJ2-1,TGCGCCAGCAGCGGAACTAGGGGGCAGGGGAATGAGCAGTTCTTC,CASSGTRGQGNEQFF
NA,TRBD1,TRBV4-2,TRBJ2-1,TGTGCCAGCAGCCAAGGGGACCGGACAGGGGAACGCGAGCAGTTCTTC,CASSQGDRTGEREQFF
NA,NA,TRBV6-5,TRBJ2-4,TGTGCCAGCAGTTACGCTTCAGGAGGGGCGAACATTCAGTACTTC,CASSYASGGANIQYF
NA,NA,TRBV2,TRBJ1-1,TGTGCCAGCAGTGACCGGGCAGCTCGGGCTGAAGCTTTCTTT,CASSDRAARAEAFF
NA,TRBD1,TRBV7-2,TRBJ1-5,TGTGCCAGCAGCGCAAGACAGGGTCAGCCCCAGCATTTT,CASSARQGQPQHF
NA,NA,TRBV18,TRBJ1-1,TGTGCCAGCTCACCAGGGTTGGACACTGAAGCTTTCTTT,CASSPGLDTEAFF
few,NA,TRBV18,TRBJ1-1,TGTGCCAGCTCACCTTGGACATTGAAGAACACTGAAGCTTTCTTT,CASSPWTLKNTEAFF
NA,TRBD2,TRBV7-3,TRBJ2-1,TGTGCCAGCGGCGTAACTAGCGGGAGTAGTGAGCAGTTCTTC,CASGVTSGSSEQFF
once,TRBD2,TRBV28,TRBJ2-3,TGTGCCAGCAGTTTATTCAGACTAGCGGGAGGGGGCACAGATACGCAGTATTTT,CASSLFRLAGGGTDTQYF